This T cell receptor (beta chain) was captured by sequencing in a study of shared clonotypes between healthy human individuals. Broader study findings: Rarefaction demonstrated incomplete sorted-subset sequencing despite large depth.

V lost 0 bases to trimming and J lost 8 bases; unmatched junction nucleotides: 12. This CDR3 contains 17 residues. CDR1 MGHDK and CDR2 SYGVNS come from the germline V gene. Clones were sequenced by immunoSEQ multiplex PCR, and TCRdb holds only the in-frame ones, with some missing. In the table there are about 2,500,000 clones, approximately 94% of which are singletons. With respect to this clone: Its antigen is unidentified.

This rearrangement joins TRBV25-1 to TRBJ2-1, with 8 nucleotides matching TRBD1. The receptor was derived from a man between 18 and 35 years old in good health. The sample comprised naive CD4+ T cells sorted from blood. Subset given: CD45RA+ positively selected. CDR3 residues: CASSEYWSPGGIDEQFF. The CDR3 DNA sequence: TGTGCCAGCAGTGAATATTGGTCCCCAGGGGGCATCGATGAGCAGTTCTTC.